These 21 T cell receptor beta chains were sequenced from one sample in a study of post-analysis software for immune sequencing data. Whole-study findings and limits: Patients showed TRBV5-6, TRBV5-1 and TRBV20-1 among several TRBV segments more frequent than in controls.

These TCRs' antigens remain unknown. Unique molecular identifiers were built into the TCR beta cDNA libraries. TCRdb reanalysed the PCR reads using MiXCR and keeps one entry per CDR3 protein. The table lists around 400,000 distinct CDR3 sequences, approximately 33% of them singletons. Sequencing was carried out using blood. Source of these receptors: a girl between 10 and 17 years old with multiple sclerosis.

The chain combines TRBV3-1 with TRBJ2-5; D remains ambiguous. The germline gives CDR1 LGHDT, CDR2 YNNKEL (reference sequence). This CDR3 has 13 amino acids. V was pared by 0 bases and J by 5 bases, with 7 bases between. The CDR3 loop is CASSQELRETQYF. As DNA, the CDR3 is TGTGCCAGCAGCCAAGAACTGAGGGAGACCCAGTACTTC.

This clonotype was seen more than once but under ten times. The chain carries TRBV12-3 or TRBV12-4 and TRBJ2-3; the match to TRBD1 covers 8 bases. V shed 6 bases and J 0 bases; nucleotides not matched to a gene: 5. The CDR3 runs to 15 residues. The CDR3 DNA follows: TGTGCCAGCAGCCCCCAGGGGGCTAGCACAGATACGCAGTATTTT. It is translated as CASSPQGASTDTQYF.

The V call is TRBV15, the J call TRBJ2-7; D is perhaps TRBD1 or TRBD2 (5 bases each). The V end was cut by 3 bases, the J end by 4 bases, with 22 bases between. Per the germline V gene, CDR1 is LNHNV and CDR2 is YYDKDF (reference sequence). The CDR3 is 17 amino acids. CDR3 DNA sequence: TGTGCCACCAGCAGGCCAAAAGGGGAAGGGGACGAGTACGAGCAGTACTTC. Its translation: CATSRPKGEGDEYEQYF.

The sample holds many counts of this clonotype. The CDR3 DNA sequence: TGTGCCAGCAGTATCCCCGGGCCATCCAAGCAGTTCTTC. Amino acid sequence: CASSIPGPSKQFF. This rearrangement joins TRBV12-3 or TRBV12-4 to TRBJ2-1, with no clear D. CDR3 length equals 13 residues. V shed 5 bases and J shed 11 bases, with 16 bases lying between them.

The V and J genes are TRBV7-9 and TRBJ2-7; perhaps TRBD1 as D (5 bases). Trimming shortened V by 8 bases and J by 3 bases, and 11 bases separated the two germline ends. Germline CDR1 SEHNR, CDR2 FQNEAQ (reference sequence). This CDR3 contains 12 residues. The CDR3: CASGPDNYEQYF. The CDR3 nucleotides are TGTGCCAGCGGCCCGGACAACTACGAGCAGTACTTC. The full variable domain, its missing parts supplied by reference TRBV7-9 and TRBJ2-7, is DTGVSQNPRHKITKRGQNVTFRCDPISEHNRLYWYRQTLGQGPEFLTYFQNEAQLEKSRLLSDRFSAERPKGSFSTLEIQRTEQGDSAMYLCASGPDNYEQYFGPGTRLTVT.

The table lists this clonotype with a few counts. The rearrangement links TRBV7-2 to TRBJ1-2; TRBD1 might be the D (5 bases). Trimming removed 1 base from V and 2 bases from J, with 11 bases in between. This CDR3 spans 15 amino acids. The germline V gene encodes CDR1 SGHTA and CDR2 FQGNSA. CDR3 protein: CASSLDQGRNYGYTF. In DNA, the CDR3 is TGTGCCAGCAGCTTAGACCAGGGACGGAACTATGGCTACACCTTC.

This clonotype has only a few counts. The V and J genes are TRBV7-9 and TRBJ2-7; D could derive from TRBD1 or TRBD2 (6 bases each). The CDR3 totals 13 residues. The germline gives CDR1 SEHNR, CDR2 FQNEAQ (reference sequence). Written as DNA, the CDR3 is TGTGCTTCACGGGGGCCCAGCTCCTACGAGCAGTACTTC. Translation gives CASRGPSSYEQYF. Based on the CDR3 plus reference TRBV7-9 and TRBJ2-7, the full variable domain is DTGVSQNPRHKITKRGQNVTFRCDPISEHNRLYWYRQTLGQGPEFLTYFQNEAQLEKSRLLSDRFSAERPKGSFSTLEIQRTEQGDSAMYLCASRGPSSYEQYFGPGTRLTVT.

V and J are TRBV7-3 and TRBJ2-2; D ambiguous. V lost 5 bases, J lost 5 bases, and 15 bases lay in between. The CDR3 runs to 15 residues. The V gene's germline CDR1 is SGHTA and CDR2 FQGTGA. The CDR3 DNA is TGTGCCAGCAGCGCCGCACCATATGGGACCGGGGAGCTGTTTTTT. It specifies CASSAAPYGTGELFF.

This clonotype showed up many times. The chain recombines TRBV29-1 with TRBJ1-1; 7 bases agree with TRBD1. CDR1 is SQVTM, CDR2 ANQGSEA, per germline. The V and J ends lost 3 bases and 5 bases, in that order; junction bases with no gene match: 12. This CDR3 region has 15 residues. This CDR3 is CSVEGAGGGGTEAFF. The CDR3 bases are TGCAGCGTTGAGGGGGCAGGGGGAGGTGGTACTGAAGCTTTCTTT.

In its sample, this clonotype was seen once. The chain employs TRBV7-8 and TRBJ2-4, with D possibly being TRBD1 (5 bases). The V end lost 1 base, the J end lost 5 bases, and 12 bases lay between the germline ends. This CDR3 is built from 15 residues. Germline V lookup: CDR1 SGHVS, CDR2 FQNEAQ. The CDR3 bases are TGTGCCAGCAGCTTAGAGCCAGGGCTGCAAAACATTCAGTACTTC. This gives the protein CASSLEPGLQNIQYF.

The chain carries TRBV11-3 and TRBJ2-5, with TRBD2 matching 10 bases. In germline, CDR1 is SGHNT, CDR2 YENEEA. CDR3 length equals 15 residues. V lost 5 bases and J lost 1; bases outside the gene matches: 4. CDR3 bases: TGTGCCAGCAGCCCAGGGACTAGCGTCCAAGAGACCCAGTACTTC. Protein: CASSPGTSVQETQYF.

This chain connects TRBV7-3 to TRBJ2-3, with D tentatively TRBD1 (5 bases). Germline-derived CDR1 and CDR2 are SGHTA and FQGTGA. The V and J ends lost 5 bases and 2 bases respectively, with 17 bases between them. This CDR3 is built from 16 residues. The CDR3 DNA follows: TGTGCCAGCAGCCCCGCAGGACACTCAGACACAGATACGCAGTATTTT. Protein: CASSPAGHSDTDTQYF.

CDR3 sequence: CASSSTGQSTGTQYF. The CDR3 DNA is TGTGCCAGCAGCTCGACGGGACAGAGTACAGGGACCCAGTACTTC. This chain uses TRBV7-2 with TRBJ2-5; 7 nucleotides align to TRBD1. Germline CDR1 reads SGHTA; CDR2 reads FQGNSA. CDR3 length: 15 amino acids. Trimming cost V 4 bases and J 7 bases; bases outside gene matches: 12.

V and J are TRBV3-1 and TRBJ1-2; 10 nucleotides line up with TRBD1. The V gene end was trimmed by 3 bases and the J gene end by 8 bases; junction bases not matched to a gene: 6. The CDR3 runs to 14 residues. Germline-derived CDR1 and CDR2 are LGHDT and YNNKEL (reference sequence). The DNA of the CDR3 is TGTGCCAGCAGCCATGCCGACAGGGGGCTCGGCTACACCTTC. This translates into CASSHADRGLGYTF.

The genes are TRBV20-1 and TRBJ1-1, with 7 bases matching TRBD1. J was trimmed by 3 bases and V by 2 bases; bases with no gene match: 6. The CDR3 is 14 residues long. Germline V gene lookup returns CDR1 DFQATT and CDR2 SNEGSKA (reference sequence). CDR3 sequence (DNA): TGCAGTGCTAGAAATCAGGGGGGGCACACTGAAGCTTTCTTT. Its translation is CSARNQGGHTEAFF.

The V call is TRBV6-5, the J call TRBJ2-3, with 11 nucleotides matching TRBD1. After removal of 6 bases from V and 8 bases from J, the junction contained 7 bases not matched to a gene. This CDR3 has 14 amino acids. Germline V lookup: CDR1 MNHEY, CDR2 SVGAGI. As DNA, the CDR3 is TGTGCCAGCAGATCCGGACAGGGGGCTTTTACGCAGTATTTT. This translates into CASRSGQGAFTQYF.

The chain has TRBV28 and TRBJ2-3, with 7 bases matching TRBD1. Germline assignment: CDR1 MDHEN and CDR2 SYDVKM. Trimming cost V 5 bases and J 3 bases; bases outside gene matches: 8. CDR3 length equals 15 residues. The CDR3 DNA follows: TGTGCCAGCAGTATCCGGGGACAGACGACAGATACGCAGTATTTT. It codes for CASSIRGQTTDTQYF.

This clonotype was observed a handful of times. The chain has TRBV7-6 and TRBJ2-7; possibly TRBD1 or TRBD2 for D (6 bases each). The V gene lost 0 bases and the J gene lost 0 bases, with 12 bases spanning the gap. The CDR3 covers 16 residues. Germline V gives CDR1 SGHVS, CDR2 FNYEAQ. The CDR3 DNA reads as TGTGCCAGCAGCTTAGCGGGGGGCAGTAGCTCCTACGAGCAGTACTTC. This codes for CASSLAGGSSSYEQYF.

The chain couples TRBV27 to TRBJ1-2, with 11 bases lining up with TRBD1. V lost 6 bases, J lost 0 bases, and 6 bases stayed unmatched. The CDR3 is 16 amino acids. Germline-derived CDR1 and CDR2 are MNHEY and SMNVEV (reference sequence). Here the CDR3 reads CASRSGQGGTNYGYTF. DNA for the CDR3: TGTGCCAGCAGATCGGGACAGGGGGGGACTAACTATGGCTACACCTTC.

The gene calls are TRBV24-1 and TRBJ2-1, with D possibly TRBD1 on 5 matching bases. V lost 3 bases, J lost 4 bases, and 6 bases lay in between. Germline assignment: CDR1 KGHDR and CDR2 SFDVKD. CDR3 length: 13 amino acids. The CDR3 protein is CATSDGAYNEQFF. The CDR3 DNA is TGTGCCACCAGTGATGGGGCATACAATGAGCAGTTCTTC.

This clonotype was seen a handful of times. The CDR3 DNA is TGCAGTGCTAGGTTCGGGGTGACCTACGAGCAGTACTTC. Translated, it gives CSARFGVTYEQYF. The chain is built from TRBV20-1 and TRBJ2-7; D might be TRBD2 (5 bases). The V gene's germline CDR1 is DFQATT and CDR2 SNEGSKA (reference sequence). The CDR3 has 13 amino acids. Deletions cut 3 bases from V and 2 bases from J, with 11 bases between.